This T cell receptor beta chain was documented in a study of T-cell reconstitution after alpha-beta-depleted transplantation in children. Trimming cost V 3 bases and J 7 bases, with 9 bases left between them. The CDR3 length is 12 residues. Germline V gene data show CDR1 as GTSNPN and CDR2 as SVGIG (reference sequence). This clonotype was counted a few times. Unique molecular identifiers were used to barcode this TCRbeta library. TCRdb called the PCR reads again in MiXCR, with one record for every CDR3 protein. The sample consists of some 530,000 distinct CDR3 sequences, under 15% of them appearing once.

Sequencing was performed on PBMCs from the stem cell graft donor, taken from the stem cell graft. The V and J genes are TRBV30 and TRBJ2-2; D gene ambiguous. This clonotype was obtained from a human donor who donated a stem cell graft to a child with combined immunodeficiency. CDR3 region: CAWSPGVGELFF. The CDR3 coding sequence is TGTGCCTGGAGCCCTGGCGTCGGGGAGCTGTTTTTT.